This T cell receptor beta chain appears in the sequencing data of a study of T cell responses to AZD1222 COVID-19 vaccine. General study results and limits: Of the AZD1222 recipients, only 6 or 7 were seropositive at baseline.

Sequenced by immunoSEQ multiplex PCR; TCRdb stores in-frame clones only, minus some. This sample has 120,000 to 150,000 clones; about 87% occur once, and the top ten carry roughly 16%. Trimming shortened V by 6 bases and J by 0 bases, and 12 bases separated the two germline ends. The CDR3 spans 15 residues. Per the germline V gene, CDR1 is MNHEY and CDR2 is SVGAGI. This clone was picked up one time. The antigen is unknown. The receptor was derived from an adult in good health. The chain is built from TRBV6-5 and TRBJ2-1; no firm D call. The sequenced sample was peripheral blood, obtained on day 0 of AZD1222 vaccination. The DNA of the CDR3 is TGTGCCAGCAGCTGGGGAACCGGCTCCTACAATGAGCAGTTCTTC. It encodes CASSWGTGSYNEQFF.